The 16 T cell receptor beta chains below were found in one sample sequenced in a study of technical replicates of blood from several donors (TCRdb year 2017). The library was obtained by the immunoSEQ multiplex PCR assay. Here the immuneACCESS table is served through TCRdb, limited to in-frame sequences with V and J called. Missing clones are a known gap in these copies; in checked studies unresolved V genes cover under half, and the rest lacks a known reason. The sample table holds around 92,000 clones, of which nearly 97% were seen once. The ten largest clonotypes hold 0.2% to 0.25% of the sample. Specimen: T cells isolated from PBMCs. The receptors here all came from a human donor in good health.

Here the CDR3 reads CASSLAGARYYGYTF. CDR3 nucleotides: TGTGCCAGCAGCTTAGCGGGGGCCCGATACTATGGCTACACCTTC. The V and J genes are TRBV7-9 and TRBJ1-2; D may be TRBD1 (6 bases). Germline V gene data show CDR1 as SEHNR and CDR2 as FQNEAQ (reference sequence). Trimming cost V 0 bases and J 3 bases, with 11 bases left between them. This CDR3 comprises 15 residues.

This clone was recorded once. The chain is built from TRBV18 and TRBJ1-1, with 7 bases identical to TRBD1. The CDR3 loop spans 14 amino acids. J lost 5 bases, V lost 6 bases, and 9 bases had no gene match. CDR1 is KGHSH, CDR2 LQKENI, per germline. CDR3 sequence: CASSPTTGRTEAFF. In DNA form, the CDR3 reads TGTGCCAGCTCCCCTACGACAGGGCGGACTGAAGCTTTCTTT.

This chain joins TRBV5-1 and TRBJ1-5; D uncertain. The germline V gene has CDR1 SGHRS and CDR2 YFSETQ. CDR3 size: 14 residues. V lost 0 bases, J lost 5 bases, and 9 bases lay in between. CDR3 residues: CASSLAAGDQPQHF. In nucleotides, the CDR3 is TGCGCCAGCAGCTTGGCCGCGGGCGATCAGCCCCAGCATTTT.

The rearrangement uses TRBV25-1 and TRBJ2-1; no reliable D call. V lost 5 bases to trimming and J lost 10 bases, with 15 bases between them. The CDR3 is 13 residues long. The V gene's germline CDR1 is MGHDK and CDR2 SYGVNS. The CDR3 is CASSQPTPWEQFF. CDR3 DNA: TGTGCCAGCAGTCAACCCACTCCCTGGGAGCAGTTCTTC.

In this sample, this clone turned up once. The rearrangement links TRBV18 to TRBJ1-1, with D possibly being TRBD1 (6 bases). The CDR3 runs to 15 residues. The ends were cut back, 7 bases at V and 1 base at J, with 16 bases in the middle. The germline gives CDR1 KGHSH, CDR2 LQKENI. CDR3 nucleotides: TGTGCCAGCTTTCCCTTAGACAGGCCGAACACTGAAGCTTTCTTT. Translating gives CASFPLDRPNTEAFF.

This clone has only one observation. In DNA form, the CDR3 reads TGTGCCAGCAGCCCCCGGGAAGAGCAGTACTTC. Protein sequence: CASSPREEQYF. The V gene is TRBV5-8, the J gene TRBJ2-7, with D possibly being TRBD2 (5 bases). V was cut by 4 bases and J by 7 bases, with 9 bases left in between. Germline assignment: CDR1 SGHTS and CDR2 YDEGEE. The CDR3 has 11 amino acids. Full variable domain (missing parts from reference TRBV5-8 and TRBJ2-7): EAGVTQSPTHLIKTRGQQATLRCSPISGHTSVYWYQQALGLGLQFLLWYDEGEERNRGNFPPRFSGRQFPNYSSELNVNALELEDSALYLCASSPREEQYFGPGTRLTVT.

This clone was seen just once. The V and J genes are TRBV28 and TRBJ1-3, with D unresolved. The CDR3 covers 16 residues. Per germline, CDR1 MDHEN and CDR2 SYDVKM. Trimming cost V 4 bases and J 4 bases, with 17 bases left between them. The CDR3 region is CASSSLLLPKGNTIYF. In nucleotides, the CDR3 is TGTGCCAGCAGTTCCCTTCTTCTCCCTAAGGGAAACACCATATATTTT. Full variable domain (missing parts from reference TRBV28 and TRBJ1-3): DVKVTQSSRYLVKRTGEKVFLECVQDMDHENMFWYRQDPGLGLRLIYFSYDVKMKEKGDIPEGYSVSREKKERFSLILESASTNQTSMYLCASSSLLLPKGNTIYFGEGSWLTVV.

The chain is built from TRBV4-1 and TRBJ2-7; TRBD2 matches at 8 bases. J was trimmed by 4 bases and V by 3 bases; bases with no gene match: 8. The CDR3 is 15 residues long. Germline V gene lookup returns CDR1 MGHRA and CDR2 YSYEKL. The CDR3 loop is CASSHGRAGQYEQYF. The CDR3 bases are TGCGCCAGCAGCCACGGGAGGGCCGGGCAGTACGAGCAGTACTTC.

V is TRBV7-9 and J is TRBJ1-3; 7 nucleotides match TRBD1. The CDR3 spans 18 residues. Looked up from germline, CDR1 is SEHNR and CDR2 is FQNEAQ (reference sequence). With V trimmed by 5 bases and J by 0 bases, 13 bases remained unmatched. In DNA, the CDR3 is TGTGCCAGCAGCCGAAAGTCGGGACAGACAATCTCTGGAAACACCATATATTTT. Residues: CASSRKSGQTISGNTIYF.

DNA of the CDR3: TGTGCCAGCAGTTTGAGTTACCTGGAGACCCAGTACTTC. Its translation is CASSLSYLETQYF. The V call is TRBV27, the J call TRBJ2-5, with D unclear. Germline V lookup: CDR1 MNHEY, CDR2 SMNVEV (reference sequence). The CDR3 contains 13 residues. Trimming left V 3 bases short and J 5 bases short, with 10 bases between.

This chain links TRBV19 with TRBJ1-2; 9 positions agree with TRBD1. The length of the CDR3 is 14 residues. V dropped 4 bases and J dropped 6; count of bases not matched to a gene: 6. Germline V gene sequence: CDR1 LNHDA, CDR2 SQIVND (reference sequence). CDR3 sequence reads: CASSNRDRVHGYTF. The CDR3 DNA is TGTGCCAGTAGTAACCGGGACAGGGTGCATGGCTACACCTTC.

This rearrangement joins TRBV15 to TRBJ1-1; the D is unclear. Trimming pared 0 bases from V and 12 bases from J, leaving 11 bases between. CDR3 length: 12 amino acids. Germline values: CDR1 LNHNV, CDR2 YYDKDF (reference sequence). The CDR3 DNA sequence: TGTGCCACCAGCAGAGATTCGGGGATAACTTTCTTT. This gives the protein CATSRDSGITFF.

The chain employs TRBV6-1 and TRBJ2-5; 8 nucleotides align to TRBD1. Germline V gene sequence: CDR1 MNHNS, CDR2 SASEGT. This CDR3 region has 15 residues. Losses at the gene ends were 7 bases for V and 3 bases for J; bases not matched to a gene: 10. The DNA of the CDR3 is TGTGCCAGCATTAGAAGAGGACAGGGAGAAGAGACCCAGTACTTC. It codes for CASIRRGQGEETQYF.

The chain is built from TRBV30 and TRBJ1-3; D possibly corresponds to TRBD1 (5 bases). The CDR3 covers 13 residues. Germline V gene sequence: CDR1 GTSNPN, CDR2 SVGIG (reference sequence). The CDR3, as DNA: TGTGTCACCTGGTGGGACTCCGGAAACACCATATATTTT. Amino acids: CVTWWDSGNTIYF.

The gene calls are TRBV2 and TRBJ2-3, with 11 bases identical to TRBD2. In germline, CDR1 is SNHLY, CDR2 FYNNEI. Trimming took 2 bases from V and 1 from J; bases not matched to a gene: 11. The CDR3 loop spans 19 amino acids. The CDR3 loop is CASSERATSGDLRTDTQYF. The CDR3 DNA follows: TGTGCCAGCAGTGAAAGGGCGACTAGCGGGGACCTCCGCACAGATACGCAGTATTTT.

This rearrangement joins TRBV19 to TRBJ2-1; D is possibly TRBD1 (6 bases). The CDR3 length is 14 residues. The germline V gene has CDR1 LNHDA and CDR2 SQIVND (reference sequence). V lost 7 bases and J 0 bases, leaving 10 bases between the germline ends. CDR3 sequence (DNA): TGTGCCAGTACCACAGGGTCCTCCTACAATGAGCAGTTCTTC. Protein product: CASTTGSSYNEQFF.